This TCR beta chain was observed in a study of T cells expressing NK-cell markers. Germline lookup yields CDR1 ENHRY and CDR2 SYGVKD. The CDR3 runs to 14 residues. Using the 5' RACE reads, TCRdb records one entry per CDR3 protein without DNA. The sample totals some 460,000 distinct CDR3 sequences. The chain is built from TRBV10-3 and TRBJ2-2. The sequenced sample was blood T cells: a sorted CD56 or NKG2C T cell subset, CD4+ or CD8+ T cells, or bulk PBMC T cells (not recorded which). This sequence originates from a woman in her forties or fifties in good health. CDR3 sequence: CAISGRLYTGELFF.